This T cell receptor (beta chain) was profiled in a study of shared clonotypes between healthy human individuals. Repertoires were generated with immunoSEQ multiplex PCR, while TCRdb's copy carries only in-frame clones and drops some. The table records approximately 2.1 million clones, more than 85% of them present only once. The specimen sequenced was naive CD4+ T cells from PBMCs. Stated subset: CD45RA+ positively selected. The clonotype was recovered from a man between 18 and 29 years old in good health. Some clones in this sample may be carry-over from other donors' samples.

The CDR3 DNA reads as TGCGCCAGCAGCCCTGGACTAGCGGGACAAGAGACCCAGTACTTC. Its protein is CASSPGLAGQETQYF. This chain uses TRBV4-1 with TRBJ2-5, with TRBD2 matching over 12 bases. Per germline, CDR1 MGHRA and CDR2 YSYEKL. The CDR3 sequence is 15 residues long. Germline trimming cut 4 bases from V and 2 bases from J; bases unmatched to any gene: 2.